The sequence of this TCR beta chain was determined in a study of blood T cell repertoires in COVID-19. Study details: Some COVID-19 samples were acute and others convalescent; all came from the United States, Italy and Spain.

Measured with immunoSEQ multiplex PCR; TCRdb has only the in-frame clones, and not every one. The sample lists 450,000 or so clones; 89% were seen once. Germline V gene lookup returns CDR1 KGHDR and CDR2 SFDVKD. V trimming: 1 base; J trimming: 4 bases; junction bases outside the gene matches: 2. This CDR3 is built from 16 residues. J is TRBJ2-5 and V is TRBV24-1; TRBD2 matches 13 bases. Source material: peripheral blood. This TCR derives from a man aged 18 to 35 with COVID-19, enrolled during active disease. The CDR3 reads CATSDFGLAGVETQYF. Written as DNA, the CDR3 is TGTGCCACCAGTGATTTTGGACTAGCGGGAGTAGAGACCCAGTACTTC.